Described below is a single T cell receptor (beta chain) sequence and its context. The authors' processing: The authors estimated nucleated cell counts from reference gene primer amplification. Clones were sequenced by immunoSEQ multiplex PCR, and TCRdb holds only the in-frame ones, with some missing. Clonal size and the V and J genes are those of that table, whereas D and trimming came from the DNA. The data show some 42,000 clones, around 84% seen once. The data were taken from a study of blood T cell repertoires in COVID-19. Study-level information: The analysed material was cDNA or gDNA that came from T cells, B-cell-depleted T cells, or PBMCs.

This TCR came from an older woman in a cohort sampled during active COVID-19. The source material was peripheral blood.

CDR3 amino acids: CATAAGPSWDTGELFF. Here the CDR3 DNA reads TGTGCCACCGCAGCGGGACCGTCTTGGGACACCGGGGAGCTGTTTTTT. The chain couples TRBV27 to TRBJ2-2, with 7 bases that match TRBD2. There are 16 residues in the CDR3. From germline, CDR1 is MNHEY and CDR2 SMNVEV (reference sequence). The V and J ends lost 10 bases and 3 bases, in that order; junction bases with no gene match: 14.